These 16 T cell receptor beta chains were all obtained from the same sample, sequenced in a study of blood T cell repertoires in COVID-19. Assay used: immunoSEQ multiplex PCR; TCRdb lists only in-frame clones, some missing. This table holds about 200,000 clones, just under 85% found once. Sequencing used PBMCs or T cells enriched from blood (not recorded which). The receptor source for this set is a man aged 35 to 55 who had recovered from COVID-19.

V and J are TRBV7-9 and TRBJ2-3; D remains ambiguous. The CDR3 has 12 residues. V lost 1 base to trimming and J lost 6 bases, with 5 bases between them. The V gene's germline CDR1 is SEHNR and CDR2 FQNEAQ (reference sequence). The CDR3 protein is CASSLDMDTQYF. Written as DNA, the CDR3 is TGTGCCAGCAGCTTAGATATGGATACGCAGTATTTT.

The genes are TRBV5-1 and TRBJ2-2; 7 bases line up with TRBD2. Germline V gene sequence: CDR1 SGHRS, CDR2 YFSETQ. This CDR3 region has 15 residues. V shed 1 base and J 4 bases; nucleotides not matched to a gene: 4. CDR3 bases: TGCGCCAGCAGCTTGCAAGCGGGGAGCACCGGGGAGCTGTTTTTT. This translates into CASSLQAGSTGELFF.

The genes are TRBV7-9 and TRBJ2-5; 9 bases match TRBD1. Germline V gene data show CDR1 as SEHNR and CDR2 as FQNEAQ (reference sequence). Trimming took 4 bases from V and 5 from J; bases not matched to a gene: 8. The CDR3 covers 15 residues. Here the CDR3 DNA reads TGTGCCAGCAGCTCAAGACCGGGACAGGGTGAGACCCAGTACTTC. Protein: CASSSRPGQGETQYF. Looking up the rest from reference TRBV7-9 and TRBJ2-5 gives the full variable domain: DTGVSQNPRHKITKRGQNVTFRCDPISEHNRLYWYRQTLGQGPEFLTYFQNEAQLEKSRLLSDRFSAERPKGSFSTLEIQRTEQGDSAMYLCASSSRPGQGETQYFGPGTRLLVL.

This clone was seen once. The chain is built from TRBV4-2 and TRBJ2-1; 7 nucleotides agree with TRBD2. J gave up 2 bases and V 4 bases, and 8 bases lay outside the gene matches. Germline CDR1 LGHNA, CDR2 YNFKEQ. The CDR3 is made up of 16 amino acids. CDR3 residues: CASSPQALAPYNEQFF. In DNA form, the CDR3 reads TGTGCCAGCAGCCCCCAGGCACTAGCGCCCTACAATGAGCAGTTCTTC.

The gene calls are TRBV7-9 and TRBJ1-1, with 9 bases lining up with TRBD1. The CDR3 is 15 amino acids. Germline V gene lookup returns CDR1 SEHNR and CDR2 FQNEAQ (reference sequence). Trimming cost V 5 bases and J 0 bases; bases outside gene matches: 4. The CDR3 sequence: CASSHRDRVNTEAFF. As DNA, the CDR3 is TGTGCCAGCAGCCACCGGGACAGGGTGAACACTGAAGCTTTCTTT.

The rearrangement links TRBV3-1 (or the pseudogene TRBV3-2) to TRBJ1-2; TRBD1 matches at 7 bases. Unmatched junction bases numbered 6, after V lost 4 bases and J lost 4 bases. Per the germline V gene, CDR1 is LGHDT and CDR2 is YNNKEL (reference sequence). This CDR3 has 14 residues. CDR3 loop: CASSPRQGSYGYTF. CDR3 DNA: TGTGCCAGCAGCCCCCGACAGGGTAGCTATGGCTACACCTTC.

This chain joins TRBV7-3 and TRBJ2-1; 12 nucleotides match TRBD1. CDR1 is SGHTA, CDR2 FQGTGA, per germline. The CDR3 runs 16 residues. V lost 4 bases and J lost 7; bases outside the gene matches: 8. The CDR3 reads CASSSRPGQGANEQFF. CDR3 nucleotide sequence: TGTGCCAGCAGCTCCCGACCGGGACAGGGGGCGAATGAGCAGTTCTTC.

This clone appeared a few times. The gene calls are TRBV7-8 and TRBJ2-7; 7 nucleotides align to TRBD2. Per the germline V gene, CDR1 is SGHVS and CDR2 is FQNEAQ. V shed 1 base, J shed 4 bases, and the junction held 1 base outside the gene matches. CDR3 size: 13 residues. The CDR3 DNA reads as TGTGCCAGCAGCTTAGTCGGGAGGTACGAGCAGTACTTC. This translates into CASSLVGRYEQYF.

The J gene is TRBJ2-1, the V gene TRBV27; D possibly corresponds to TRBD2 (6 bases). The V end lost 6 bases, the J end lost 5 bases, and 20 bases lay between the germline ends. Germline-derived CDR1 and CDR2 are MNHEY and SMNVEV (reference sequence). The CDR3 loop spans 16 amino acids. Here the CDR3 DNA reads TGTGCCAGCAGGAGCTCGGGACTCCAGCCCAACAATGAGCAGTTCTTC. Translation: CASRSSGLQPNNEQFF.

The chain has TRBV5-1 and TRBJ2-2; possibly TRBD1 for D (6 bases). CDR3 length: 12 amino acids. Germline V gene data show CDR1 as SGHRS and CDR2 as YFSETQ. The ends were cut back, 1 base at V and 9 bases at J, with 7 bases in the middle. The CDR3 DNA is TGCGCCAGCAGCTTGACAGGGAGGGAGCTGTTTTTT. This gives the protein CASSLTGRELFF.

The CDR3 nucleotides read TGCGCCAGCAGCTTGGGAGGGGAGGGCAATCAGCCCCAGCATTTT. This encodes CASSLGGEGNQPQHF. This chain uses TRBV5-1 with TRBJ1-5; TRBD1 might be the D (5 bases). The germline gives CDR1 SGHRS, CDR2 YFSETQ. This CDR3 has 15 amino acids. V was pared by 0 bases and J by 2 bases, with 9 bases between.

The rearrangement uses TRBV11-2 and TRBJ2-1; perhaps TRBD1 as D (5 bases). Germline loops: CDR1 SGHAT, CDR2 FQNNGV. This CDR3 has 12 residues. Deletions cut 5 bases from V and 8 bases from J, with 10 bases between. CDR3 in amino acids: CASSLGADEQFF. The CDR3 bases are TGTGCCAGCAGCCTAGGGGCAGATGAGCAGTTCTTC.

The rearrangement uses TRBV11-2 and TRBJ2-1, with 15 bases that match TRBD2. This CDR3 has 17 amino acids. Unmatched junction bases numbered 10, after V lost 5 bases and J lost 8 bases. Germline assignment: CDR1 SGHAT and CDR2 FQNNGV. CDR3 sequence reads: CASSQPPGLAGGDEQFF. As DNA, the CDR3 is TGTGCCAGCAGCCAACCGCCGGGACTAGCGGGAGGTGATGAGCAGTTCTTC.

The chain couples TRBV7-3 to TRBJ2-1; 9 nucleotides align to TRBD2. The CDR3 covers 16 residues. The germline V gene has CDR1 SGHTA and CDR2 FQGTGA. V dropped 2 bases and J dropped 4; count of bases not matched to a gene: 6. The CDR3 DNA reads as TGTGCCAGCAGCTTAGCGGGAGGGGCGGTGTACAATGAGCAGTTCTTC. This gives the protein CASSLAGGAVYNEQFF. Looking up the rest from reference TRBV7-3 and TRBJ2-1 gives the full variable domain: GAGVSQTPSNKVTEKGKYVELRCDPISGHTALYWYRQSLGQGPEFLIYFQGTGAADDSGLPNDRFFAVRPEGSVSTLKIQRTERGDSAVYLCASSLAGGAVYNEQFFGPGTRLTVL.

The V gene is TRBV5-1, the J gene TRBJ2-5; tentatively, D is TRBD2 (6 bases). The germline V gene has CDR1 SGHRS and CDR2 YFSETQ. The CDR3 is 14 amino acids. Deletions cut 0 bases from V and 7 bases from J, with 13 bases between. In nucleotides, the CDR3 is TGCGCCAGCAGCTTGGCCGTGGGGGGAGGGACCCAGTACTTC. It specifies CASSLAVGGGTQYF.

J is TRBJ2-3 and V is TRBV6-5, with TRBD2 matching over 8 bases. The CDR3 consists of 14 residues. V lost 8 bases and J lost 0; bases outside the gene matches: 4. Germline assignment: CDR1 MNHEY and CDR2 SVGAGI. This CDR3 is CASGASGSTDTQYF. DNA of the CDR3: TGTGCCAGCGGGGCTAGCGGGAGCACAGATACGCAGTATTTT.